These T cell receptor beta chains were read from a single sample in a study of memory CD4+ T cells and cytomegalovirus serostatus. Libraries were prepared by immunoSEQ multiplex PCR; TCRdb keeps only in-frame clonotypes and omits some of them. The table records almost 55,000 clones, around 77% of them present only once. Sample: memory CD4+ T cells from blood. These receptors were collected from an adult in good health and CMV-seronegative. CDR3s include the opening cysteine and the closing phenylalanine or tryptophan. The D gene is left open where the match is weak. For some rows the clone size is stated as once, few or many, or as a class when expanded; others skip it.

-	-	TRBV10-3	TRBJ1-5	TGTGCCATCAGCGATCACAGGGAAGCAGGTCAGCCCCAGCATTTT	CAISDHREAGQPQHF
-	-	TRBV6-6	TRBJ1-3	TGTGCCAGCAGTTACAATCCAACCTCTGGAAACACCATATATTTT	CASSYNPTSGNTIYF
-	-	TRBV7-2	TRBJ1-5	TGTGCCAGCAGCCCGGAGAATCAGCCCCAGCATTTT	CASSPENQPQHF
-	-	TRBV19	TRBJ2-5	TGTGCCAGTAGTCCTGTTTCGGCCCAAGAGACCCAGTACTTC	CASSPVSAQETQYF
few	-	TRBV27	TRBJ2-7	TGTGCCAGCAGGCCCCCTCGAGGTAGCGGCTCCTACGAGCAGTACTTC	CASRPPRGSGSYEQYF
once	-	TRBV6-1	TRBJ1-2	TGTGCCAGCAGTGAAATGAACAGCAGATATGGCTACACCTTC	CASSEMNSRYGYTF
-	-	TRBV28	TRBJ1-5	TGTGTCTCAACTGGGACCCACAATCAGCCCCAGCATTTT	CVSTGTHNQPQHF
-	-	TRBV6-1	TRBJ1-2	TGTGCCAGCAGTGAAGATTGGGTTAACTATGGCTACACCTTC	CASSEDWVNYGYTF
-	-	TRBV6-1	TRBJ1-1	TGTGCCAGCAGGATCGGGGGGAGGTACACTGAAGCTTTCTTT	CASRIGGRYTEAFF
-	-	TRBV7-2	TRBJ1-3	TGTGCCAGCAGCCAAGATGGGGGAAACACCATATATTTT	CASSQDGGNTIYF
-	-	TRBV2	TRBJ1-6	TGTGCCAGCGAGGCAGCTGTGAATTCACCCCTCCACTTT	CASEAAVNSPLHF
-	-	TRBV28	TRBJ1-3	TGTGCCAGCAGCTCCGAACAGGGCGCGGGAAACACCATATATTTT	CASSSEQGAGNTIYF
-	TRBD1	TRBV5-6	TRBJ1-2	TGTGCCAGCAGCTTCCCAGGGGGCAATGAAAATGGCTACACCTTC	CASSFPGGNENGYTF
-	-	TRBV7-6	TRBJ1-1	TGTGCCAGCAGCTTACTGGGGGTCCCGAACACTGAAGCTTTCTTT	CASSLLGVPNTEAFF
few	-	TRBV7-9	TRBJ2-1	TGTGCCAGCAGCTATGTGAGGGCGTACAATGAGCAGTTCTTC	CASSYVRAYNEQFF
-	TRBD1	TRBV7-3	TRBJ1-2	TGTGCCAGCTGGCCGACAGGGAAGTTAGAAGGCTACACCTTC	CASWPTGKLEGYTF
-	-	TRBV11-1	TRBJ2-1	TGTGCCAGCAGCTTAGCCCGAACCGTTTCCTACAATGAGCAGTTCTTC	CASSLARTVSYNEQFF